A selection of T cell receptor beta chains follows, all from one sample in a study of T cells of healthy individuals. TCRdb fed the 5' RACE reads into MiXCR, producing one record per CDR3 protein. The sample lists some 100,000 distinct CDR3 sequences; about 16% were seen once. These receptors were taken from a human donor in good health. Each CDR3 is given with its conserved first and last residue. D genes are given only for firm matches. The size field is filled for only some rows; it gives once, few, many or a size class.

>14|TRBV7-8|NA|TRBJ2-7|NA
TGTGCCAGCAGCTTAGGGGCCCACTCCTACGAGCAGTACTTC
CASSLGAHSYEQYF
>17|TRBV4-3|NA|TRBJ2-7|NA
TGCGCCAGCAGCCAAGGGATATGGAGGGGAGAGGGGTACGAGCAGTACTTC
CASSQGIWRGEGYEQYF
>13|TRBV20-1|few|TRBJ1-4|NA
TGCAGTGCTGCCGAGGGGATGGGTGAAAAACTGTTTTTT
CSAAEGMGEKLFF
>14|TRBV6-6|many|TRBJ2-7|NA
TGTGCCAGCAAGCCCCCAGGGACGACCTACGAGCAGTACTTC
CASKPPGTTYEQYF
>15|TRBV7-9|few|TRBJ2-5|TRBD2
TGTGCCAGCAGGCCCACTAGCGGGGGAGAAGAGACCCAGTACTTC
CASRPTSGGEETQYF
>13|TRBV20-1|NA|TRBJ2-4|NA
TGCAGTGTTGCCCGGGCCCCGGATCGCATTCAGTACTTC
CSVARAPDRIQYF
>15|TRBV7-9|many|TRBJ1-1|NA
TGTGCCAGCAGCTCTCAGGGGCAGGTCGGGACTGAAGCTTTCTTT
CASSSQGQVGTEAFF
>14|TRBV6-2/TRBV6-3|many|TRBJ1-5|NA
TGTGCCAGCAGTGGGAGGCCAGGGAATCAGCCCCAGCATTTT
CASSGRPGNQPQHF
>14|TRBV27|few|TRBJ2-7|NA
TGTGCCAGCAGTTTATCGAGGACGGACTACGAGCAGTACTTC
CASSLSRTDYEQYF
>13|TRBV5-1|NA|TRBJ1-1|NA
TGCGCCAGCCATACAGGGTATTCCACTGAAGCTTTCTTT
CASHTGYSTEAFF
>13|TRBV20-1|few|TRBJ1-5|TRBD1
TGCAGTGCTATAGGACAGGGGGGTCAGCCCCAGCATTTT
CSAIGQGGQPQHF
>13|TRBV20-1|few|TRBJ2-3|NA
TGCAGTGCTAGAAGCTCAGTCGGAGATACGCAGTATTTT
CSARSSVGDTQYF